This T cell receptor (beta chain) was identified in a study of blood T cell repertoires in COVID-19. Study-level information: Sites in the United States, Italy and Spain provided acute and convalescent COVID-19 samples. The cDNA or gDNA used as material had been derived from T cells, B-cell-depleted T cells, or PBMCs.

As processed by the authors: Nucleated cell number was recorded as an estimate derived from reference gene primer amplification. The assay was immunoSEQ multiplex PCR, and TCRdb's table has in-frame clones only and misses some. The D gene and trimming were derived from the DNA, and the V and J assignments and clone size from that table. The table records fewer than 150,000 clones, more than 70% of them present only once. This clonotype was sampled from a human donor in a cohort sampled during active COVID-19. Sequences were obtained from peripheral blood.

CDR3 bases: TGCGCCAGCAGCCCCAAAACAGGGAGCAGTGAAGCTTTCTTT. The encoded protein is CASSPKTGSSEAFF. The V call is TRBV5-1, the J call TRBJ1-1, with D perhaps matching TRBD1 (6 bases). The V gene's germline CDR1 is SGHRS and CDR2 YFSETQ. This CDR3 is 14 amino acids long. Trimming left V 4 bases short and J 7 bases short, with 17 bases between.